The 15 T cell receptor beta chains below come from one sample, sequenced in a study of naive and memory T cell subsets. Regarding the study as a whole: A few larger clonotypes appeared in naive repertoires, especially CD8, possibly memory cells re-expressing CD45RA.

No antigen has been assigned to these receptors. The beta constant-region primer was an equimolar mix of two oligonucleotides covering TRBC1 and TRBC2. Nested alpha and beta constant-region primers with the SP2 primer drove four PCR rounds on ligated cDNA. Each CDR3 protein gets one entry after TCRdb re-called the UMI-ligation and nested PCR reads with MiXCR. In the table there are roughly 100,000 distinct CDR3 sequences, roughly 14% of which are singletons. The sample taken for sequencing was naive CD8+ T cells from blood. The receptors come from a human donor in good health.

This chain uses TRBV20-1 with TRBJ2-7; D ambiguous. The V end lost 3 bases, the J end lost 1 base, and 10 bases lay between the germline ends. Germline loops: CDR1 DFQATT, CDR2 SNEGSKA (reference sequence). This CDR3 comprises 13 residues. CDR3 in amino acids: CSASGLESYEQYF. In DNA form, the CDR3 reads TGCAGTGCTAGCGGTCTAGAATCCTACGAGCAGTACTTC.

The chain uses TRBV2 and TRBJ1-1; no reliable D call. V gave up 4 bases and J gave up 0 bases, with 9 bases separating them. Germline V gene lookup returns CDR1 SNHLY and CDR2 FYNNEI. The CDR3 covers 14 residues. CDR3: CASSVTGVNTEAFF. The CDR3 nucleotides are TGTGCCAGCAGTGTCACCGGGGTGAACACTGAAGCTTTCTTT.

This clonotype was picked up a small number of times. The chain uses TRBV18 and TRBJ1-1; D not resolved. The CDR3 consists of 12 residues. CDR1 KGHSH and CDR2 LQKENI come from the germline V gene. Trimming pared 3 bases from V and 5 bases from J, leaving 7 bases between. Here the CDR3 reads CASSPVGTEAFF. CDR3 nucleotides: TGTGCCAGCTCACCCGTCGGGACTGAAGCTTTCTTT.

This clonotype has ten or more counts. This rearrangement joins TRBV11-3 to TRBJ1-6; 8 positions match TRBD1. CDR1 SGHNT and CDR2 YENEEA come from the germline V gene. The V gene end was trimmed by 6 bases and the J gene end by 9 bases; junction bases not matched to a gene: 13. The CDR3 has 16 amino acids. In DNA form, the CDR3 reads TGTGCCAGCAGGGACAGGGCCGGGATGCCGAGTTCACCCCTCCACTTT. Translated, it gives CASRDRAGMPSSPLHF.

This clonotype showed up just a few times. CDR3 sequence reads: CASSLQSGDAYNEQFF. CDR3 nucleotides: TGTGCCAGCAGTTTACAAAGCGGGGACGCCTACAATGAGCAGTTCTTC. The genes are TRBV12-3 or TRBV12-4 and TRBJ2-1, with 7 bases fitting TRBD2. The CDR3 has 16 residues. Trimming removed 2 bases from V and 2 bases from J; junction bases left unmatched: 6.

V gene TRBV27 combines with J gene TRBJ1-2; the D gene is possibly TRBD1 (5 bases). Per the germline V gene, CDR1 is MNHEY and CDR2 is SMNVEV (reference sequence). V lost 8 bases and J 6 bases, leaving 22 bases between the germline ends. The CDR3 has 15 amino acids. The CDR3 here is CASGSGDSSKDGYTF. The CDR3 region has the DNA TGTGCCAGCGGCTCGGGGGACTCCTCTAAAGATGGCTACACCTTC.

The rearrangement links TRBV30 to TRBJ1-4; 7 bases align to TRBD1. The V and J ends lost 2 bases and 8 bases, in that order; junction bases with no gene match: 8. CDR1 is GTSNPN and CDR2 is SVGIG in the germline V gene (reference sequence). The CDR3 is 14 amino acids. The CDR3 protein is CAWSSRQGREKLFF. CDR3 DNA: TGTGCCTGGAGTTCTAGACAGGGAAGGGAAAAACTGTTTTTT.

This clonotype was seen only once. The chain carries TRBV6-5 and TRBJ1-6; perhaps TRBD1 as D (6 bases). V was clipped by 8 bases and J by 3 bases, with 14 bases between them. The CDR3 consists of 15 residues. Germline loops: CDR1 MNHEY, CDR2 SVGAGI. The DNA for the CDR3 is TGTGCCAGCCGCCAGGGGTTCCTCTATAATTCACCCCTCCACTTT. Protein: CASRQGFLYNSPLHF.

The chain uses TRBV13 and TRBJ2-3, with TRBD2 identical over 9 bases. V was clipped by 1 base and J by 4 bases; unmatched bases: 9. Germline values: CDR1 PRHDT, CDR2 FYEKMQ (reference sequence). This CDR3 is 17 amino acids long. The CDR3 loop is CASSLDYGLAPADTQYF. The CDR3 DNA reads as TGTGCCAGCAGCTTAGACTACGGACTAGCGCCGGCAGATACGCAGTATTTT.

J is TRBJ2-3 and V is TRBV28; 12 bases agree with TRBD2. V shed 4 bases, J shed 5 bases, and the junction held 16 bases outside the gene matches. The V gene's germline CDR1 is MDHEN and CDR2 SYDVKM. The CDR3 is made up of 19 amino acids. The CDR3 sequence: CASSSLAVVASGGVDTQYF. The CDR3 nucleotides read TGTGCCAGCAGTTCCCTCGCAGTGGTTGCTAGCGGGGGGGTAGATACGCAGTATTTT.

This clonotype has more than one count but fewer than ten. V is TRBV7-2 and J is TRBJ1-4; the D gene is possibly TRBD1 (6 bases). Trimming cost V 4 bases and J 1 base, with 25 bases left between them. From germline, CDR1 is SGHTA and CDR2 FQGNSA. This CDR3 is built from 20 residues. DNA of the CDR3: TGTGCCAGCAGCTCTCCTTTGGACAGATCGTGGGATCTAACTAATGAAAAACTGTTTTTT. It specifies CASSSPLDRSWDLTNEKLFF.

The chain couples TRBV20-1 to TRBJ2-7, with TRBD2 identical over 11 bases. The CDR3 has 14 amino acids. Germline V gene data show CDR1 as DFQATT and CDR2 as SNEGSKA (reference sequence). V was pared by 3 bases and J by 4 bases, with 5 bases of the junction left unmatched. DNA for the CDR3: TGCAGTGCTAGGAGGCTAGCGGGGGGTTACGAGCAGTACTTC. Protein sequence: CSARRLAGGYEQYF.

V usage is TRBV19 and J usage is TRBJ1-5; D ambiguous. CDR3 length equals 14 residues. The ends were cut back, 5 bases at V and 7 bases at J, with 15 bases in the middle. The germline CDR1 and CDR2 sequences are LNHDA and SQIVND (reference sequence). CDR3 nucleotide sequence: TGTGCCAGTAGTCCCCCCTTTTTTGGCCAGCCCCAGCATTTT. Its protein product is CASSPPFFGQPQHF. The variable domain in full, completed from reference TRBV19 and TRBJ1-5, reads DGGITQSPKYLFRKEGQNVTLSCEQNLNHDAMYWYRQDPGQGLRLIYYSQIVNDFQKGDIAEGYSVSREKKESFPLTVTSAQKNPTAFYLCASSPPFFGQPQHFGDGTRLSIL.

This clonotype has just a few counts. V and J are TRBV27 and TRBJ2-7; D may be TRBD2 (6 bases). Germline V lookup: CDR1 MNHEY, CDR2 SMNVEV (reference sequence). The CDR3 loop spans 16 amino acids. V lost 1 base to trimming and J lost 4 bases, with 17 bases between them. This chain's CDR3 is CASSLYPGGAGYEQYF. The CDR3 bases are TGTGCCAGCAGTTTATACCCAGGAGGGGCGGGATACGAGCAGTACTTC.

This clonotype showed up just a few times. The CDR3 nucleotides are TGCGCCAGCAGCCAAGATCTACCAGCGGGAGCGTACAATGAGCAGTTCTTC. Translating gives CASSQDLPAGAYNEQFF. This rearrangement joins TRBV4-3 to TRBJ2-1; 8 bases fit TRBD2. Germline assignment: CDR1 LGHNA and CDR2 YSLEER. The CDR3 covers 17 residues. Losses at the gene ends were 0 bases for V and 4 bases for J; bases not matched to a gene: 8.